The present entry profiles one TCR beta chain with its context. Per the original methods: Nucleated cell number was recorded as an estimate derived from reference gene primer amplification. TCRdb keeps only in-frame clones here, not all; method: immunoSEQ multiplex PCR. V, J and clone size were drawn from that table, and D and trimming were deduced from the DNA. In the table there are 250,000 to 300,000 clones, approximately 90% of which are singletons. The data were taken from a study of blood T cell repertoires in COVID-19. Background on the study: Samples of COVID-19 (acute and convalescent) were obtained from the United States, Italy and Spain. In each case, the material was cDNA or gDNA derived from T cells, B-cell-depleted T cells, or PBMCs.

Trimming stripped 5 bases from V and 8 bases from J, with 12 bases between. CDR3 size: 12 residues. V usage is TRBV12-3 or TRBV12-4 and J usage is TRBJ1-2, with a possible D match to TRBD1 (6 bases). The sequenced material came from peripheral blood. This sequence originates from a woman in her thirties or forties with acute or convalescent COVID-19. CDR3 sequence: CASSLYRDGYTF. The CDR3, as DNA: TGTGCCAGCAGTCTCTACAGGGACGGCTACACCTTC.